Below are 14 T cell receptor beta chains sequenced from a single sample in a study of blood T cell repertoires in COVID-19. TCRdb's copy holds only in-frame clones and misses some; the assay was immunoSEQ multiplex PCR. The table includes about 320,000 clones, about nine tenths detected once. The sequencing input was PBMCs or T cells enriched from blood (not recorded which). The receptors come from a man aged 55 to 70 who had recovered from COVID-19.

The chain joins TRBV10-3 to TRBJ2-3; 8 bases match TRBD2. V dropped 5 bases and J dropped 4; count of bases not matched to a gene: 8. Germline loops: CDR1 ENHRY, CDR2 SYGVKD. The CDR3 is made up of 15 amino acids. Written as DNA, the CDR3 is TGTGCCATCAGTCGGGAGAGCGGGAGTTCAGATACGCAGTATTTT. This codes for CAISRESGSSDTQYF.

V usage is TRBV4-3 and J usage is TRBJ1-6; maybe TRBD1 (5 bases). V lost 3 bases, J lost 9 bases, and 15 bases lay in between. The CDR3 covers 15 residues. Germline CDR1 reads LGHNA; CDR2 reads YSLEER. CDR3: CASSQDGGLSSPLHF. CDR3 sequence (DNA): TGCGCCAGCAGCCAGGACGGGGGTCTGAGTTCACCCCTCCACTTT.

The V call is TRBV7-2, the J call TRBJ2-5, with 14 bases matching TRBD2. Germline loops: CDR1 SGHTA, CDR2 FQGNSA. The CDR3 covers 16 residues. The V and J ends lost 4 bases and 9 bases, in that order; junction bases with no gene match: 10. CDR3 region: CASSSPPGLAGESQYF. The CDR3 nucleotides are TGTGCCAGCAGCTCACCGCCGGGACTAGCGGGGGAGTCCCAGTACTTC.

This sequence joins TRBV19 and TRBJ2-5; 10 bases map to TRBD1. V gave up 4 bases and J gave up 5 bases; unmatched junction bases: 7. The CDR3 loop spans 15 amino acids. Germline V gene lookup returns CDR1 LNHDA and CDR2 SQIVND (reference sequence). The CDR3 nucleotides are TGTGCCAGTAGTACGACAGGGGGCGCCGGGGAGACCCAGTACTTC. As protein: CASSTTGGAGETQYF.

This clone was seen once. The chain combines TRBV18 with TRBJ2-5; maybe TRBD1 (5 bases). Per germline, CDR1 KGHSH and CDR2 LQKENI. The CDR3 runs to 17 residues. Trimming cost V 3 bases and J 0 bases, with 17 bases left between them. In DNA form, the CDR3 reads TGTGCCAGCTCACCCCCGCGGCAGGGAATATACCAAGAGACCCAGTACTTC. It translates to CASSPPRQGIYQETQYF.

The chain is built from TRBV7-9 and TRBJ2-7; 14 bases agree with TRBD2. The trim removed 5 bases at V and 7 bases at J, leaving 7 bases unmatched. The CDR3 spans 15 residues. Germline V CDR1 and CDR2: SEHNR, FQNEAQ (reference sequence). The CDR3 DNA is TGTGCCAGCAGCCAGGGACTAGCGGGAGTAGGTGAGCAGTACTTC. Translating gives CASSQGLAGVGEQYF.

The chain has TRBV6-4 and TRBJ1-6; maybe TRBD1 (6 bases). Per the germline V gene, CDR1 is MRHNA and CDR2 is SNTAGT. The CDR3 sequence is 13 residues long. The V end lost 9 bases, the J end lost 9 bases, and 15 bases lay between the germline ends. The CDR3 region has the DNA TGTGCCAGTTACAGGGTTTCTGGTTCACCCCTCCACTTT. Amino acids: CASYRVSGSPLHF.

This rearrangement joins TRBV12-3 or TRBV12-4 to TRBJ1-5; 7 nucleotides match TRBD1. V was pared by 7 bases and J by 5 bases, with 5 bases of the junction left unmatched. This CDR3 has 13 residues. Written as DNA, the CDR3 is TGTGCCAGCAACTTCCAGGGGGATCAGCCCCAGCATTTT. The encoded protein is CASNFQGDQPQHF.

The chain couples TRBV10-3 to TRBJ2-5; 9 bases are shared with TRBD1. Germline CDR1 is ENHRY and CDR2 is SYGVKD. The length of the CDR3 is 15 residues. V shed 8 bases, J shed 0 bases, and the junction held 7 bases outside the gene matches. The CDR3: CAIATGTGYQETQYF. CDR3 nucleotide sequence: TGTGCCATCGCGACCGGGACAGGGTACCAAGAGACCCAGTACTTC.

The rearrangement joins TRBV2 to TRBJ2-6; D is uncertain. Per the germline V gene, CDR1 is SNHLY and CDR2 is FYNNEI. Trimming shortened V by 4 bases and J by 1 base, and 2 bases separated the two germline ends. This CDR3 has 13 amino acids. The CDR3 is CASSVSGANVLTF. CDR3 bases: TGTGCCAGCAGTGTATCTGGGGCCAACGTCCTGACTTTC.

This clone was seen only once. The chain recombines TRBV6-5 with TRBJ2-2, with 8 bases aligning to TRBD1. The trim removed 6 bases at V and 6 bases at J, leaving 9 bases unmatched. The CDR3 has 15 residues. Germline CDR1 is MNHEY and CDR2 is SVGAGI. In nucleotides, the CDR3 is TGTGCCAGCAGGAGTGACAGGGGCAATGCCGGGGAGCTGTTTTTT. Residues: CASRSDRGNAGELFF.

This clone was observed once. The V and J genes are TRBV10-3 and TRBJ1-4, with a weak D call TRBD1 (5 bases). V dropped 5 bases and J dropped 0 bases, with 10 bases sitting between them. Germline V CDR1 and CDR2: ENHRY, SYGVKD. The CDR3 runs to 15 residues. The CDR3 nucleotides are TGTGCCATCAGTAAGCAGGGCGCAACTAATGAAAAACTGTTTTTT. As protein: CAISKQGATNEKLFF.

The V and J genes are TRBV5-1 and TRBJ1-2; D possibly corresponds to TRBD1 (6 bases). Trimming cost V 7 bases and J 2 bases, with 12 bases left between them. This CDR3 has 13 residues. CDR1 is SGHRS, CDR2 YFSETQ, per germline. The CDR3 is CASGAGDNYGYTF. Here the CDR3 DNA reads TGCGCCAGCGGCGCAGGGGACAACTATGGCTACACCTTC.

The genes are TRBV14 and TRBJ2-5, with D possibly TRBD2 on 5 matching bases. The CDR3 is 13 residues long. Germline V gene lookup returns CDR1 SGHDN and CDR2 FVKESK. Trimming cost V 4 bases and J 5 bases, with 11 bases left between them. In DNA, the CDR3 is TGTGCCAGCAGCCTATGGGAGAGCGAGACCCAGTACTTC. Translating it yields CASSLWESETQYF.